The 22 T cell receptor beta chains reported below all come from one sample, sequenced in a study of T cell responses to AZD1222 COVID-19 vaccine. Generated by immunoSEQ multiplex PCR, the TCRdb table keeps only in-frame clones and is missing some. The sample holds 75,000 to 100,000 clones, around 87% seen once. Sequences were derived from peripheral blood, sampled on day 0 of AZD1222 vaccination. These TCRs come from an adult in good health.

A word on this clone: Mismatch with germline at one junction end may stem from a read error. The chain joins TRBV2 to TRBJ2-1; 9 nucleotides agree with TRBD2. The germline gives CDR1 SNHLY, CDR2 FYNNEI. This CDR3 is built from 13 residues. As DNA, the CDR3 is TGTGCCAGCAGTGTAGGACTAGCGCCCCAGTTGGTCTTC. Amino acids: CASSVGLAPQLVF.

This sequence joins TRBV28 and TRBJ2-3; the match to TRBD2 covers 8 bases. CDR1 MDHEN and CDR2 SYDVKM come from the germline V gene. CDR3 length: 15 residues. The V segment lost 5 bases and the J segment 2 bases; nucleotides outside the gene matches: 6. In DNA, the CDR3 is TGTGCCAGCAGTCCGGGACTAGTCTACACAGATACGCAGTATTTT. It is translated as CASSPGLVYTDTQYF. The variable domain in full, with the rest retrieved from reference TRBV28 and TRBJ2-3, is DVKVTQSSRYLVKRTGEKVFLECVQDMDHENMFWYRQDPGLGLRLIYFSYDVKMKEKGDIPEGYSVSREKKERFSLILESASTNQTSMYLCASSPGLVYTDTQYFGPGTRLTVL.

The chain recombines TRBV30 with TRBJ1-4, with 9 bases aligning to TRBD1. This CDR3 is built from 15 residues. From germline, CDR1 is GTSNPN and CDR2 SVGIG (reference sequence). V shed 3 bases, J shed 8 bases, and the junction held 10 bases outside the gene matches. The DNA for the CDR3 is TGTGCCTGGAGACCCAACCGGGACAGGGAAGAAAAACTGTTTTTT. Translating it yields CAWRPNRDREEKLFF.

The V gene is TRBV3-1 (or the pseudogene TRBV3-2), the J gene TRBJ1-2; the match to TRBD1 covers 8 bases. The CDR3 has 15 amino acids. Germline CDR1 is LGHDT and CDR2 is YNNKEL (reference sequence). V lost 3 bases to trimming and J lost 6 bases; unmatched junction nucleotides: 9. CDR3 amino acids: CASSQGRGTGNGYTF. CDR3 nucleotide sequence: TGTGCCAGCAGCCAGGGGCGTGGGACAGGAAATGGCTACACCTTC.

This rearrangement joins TRBV6-5 to TRBJ1-2; a weak D match, TRBD1 (5 bases). Germline CDR1 and CDR2: MNHEY and SVGAGI. This CDR3 is built from 11 residues. The V end was cut by 5 bases, the J end by 8 bases, with 9 bases between. The CDR3 loop reads CASSRGIGYTF. As DNA, the CDR3 is TGTGCCAGCAGTCGGGGGATCGGCTACACCTTC.

The J gene is TRBJ2-3, the V gene TRBV18, with D possibly called TRBD1 or TRBD2 (5 bases each). With 6 bases removed from V and 0 bases from J, the gap between germline ends came to 16 bases. CDR1 KGHSH and CDR2 LQKENI come from the germline V gene. The CDR3 runs 16 residues. CDR3 region: CASSERGVTSTDTQYF. The CDR3 DNA reads as TGTGCCAGCTCCGAACGAGGGGTCACAAGCACAGATACGCAGTATTTT.

The chain carries TRBV9 and TRBJ2-2, with D perhaps matching TRBD1 or TRBD2 (5 bases each). This CDR3 is 17 amino acids long. Germline V gene lookup returns CDR1 SGDLS and CDR2 YYNGEE. V was cut by 2 bases and J by 3 bases, with 17 bases left in between. CDR3 protein: CASSVDLRRGYTGELFF. CDR3 nucleotides: TGTGCCAGCAGCGTGGACTTAAGAAGGGGTTACACCGGGGAGCTGTTTTTT.

This sequence joins TRBV6-5 and TRBJ2-2, with 9 nucleotides matching TRBD1. The CDR3 is 15 amino acids. V was pared by 6 bases and J by 5 bases, with 7 bases of the junction left unmatched. Per germline, CDR1 MNHEY and CDR2 SVGAGI. The CDR3 DNA follows: TGTGCCAGCAGACCCGGGACAGGGAATACCGGGGAGCTGTTTTTT. Its translation: CASRPGTGNTGELFF.

The chain carries TRBV5-1 and TRBJ1-4; D is perhaps TRBD1 (5 bases). Germline V CDR1 and CDR2: SGHRS, YFSETQ. V was clipped by 0 bases and J by 7 bases, with 10 bases between them. The length of the CDR3 is 14 residues. The DNA for the CDR3 is TGCGCCAGCAGCTTGGTAGGGGATGCTGAAAAACTGTTTTTT. It yields the protein CASSLVGDAEKLFF.

The J gene is TRBJ1-2, the V gene TRBV7-2; D unresolved. This CDR3 contains 15 residues. The V gene lost 3 bases and the J gene lost 6 bases, with 17 bases spanning the gap. Germline lookup yields CDR1 SGHTA and CDR2 FQGNSA. CDR3 sequence: CASSFRAVPSNGYTF. CDR3 in DNA: TGTGCCAGCAGCTTTCGGGCAGTTCCATCAAATGGCTACACCTTC.

This rearrangement joins TRBV7-9 to TRBJ2-3; D not certain. Trimming cost V 1 base and J 5 bases, with 1 base left between them. Germline V gives CDR1 SEHNR, CDR2 FQNEAQ (reference sequence). This CDR3 has 11 amino acids. In nucleotides, the CDR3 is TGTGCCAGCAGCTTAGAAGATACGCAGTATTTT. Protein product: CASSLEDTQYF.

V usage is TRBV7-2 and J usage is TRBJ1-5; a weak D match, TRBD1 (5 bases). Germline V CDR1 and CDR2: SGHTA, FQGNSA. This CDR3 has 14 amino acids. V was cut by 4 bases and J by 4 bases, with 11 bases left in between. CDR3 nucleotides: TGTGCCAGCAGCTCGCCGGGACTTAATCAGCCCCAGCATTTT. Residues: CASSSPGLNQPQHF.

The rearrangement uses TRBV27 and TRBJ2-4; D unclear. Germline-derived CDR1 and CDR2 are MNHEY and SMNVEV (reference sequence). This CDR3 has 16 amino acids. Trimming removed 4 bases from V and 4 bases from J, with 17 bases in between. DNA for the CDR3: TGTGCCAGCAGTTCAACCCCTGTTTCGGTGAAAAACATTCAGTACTTC. Translation gives CASSSTPVSVKNIQYF.

The chain combines TRBV5-1 with TRBJ2-3; D ambiguous. The V gene's germline CDR1 is SGHRS and CDR2 YFSETQ. V was trimmed by 7 bases and J by 2 bases, leaving 11 bases between them. The CDR3 has 13 residues. CDR3: CASASGDTDTQYF. DNA for the CDR3: TGCGCCAGCGCATCGGGCGACACAGATACGCAGTATTTT.

This clone was recorded once. V and J are TRBV3-1 (or the pseudogene TRBV3-2) and TRBJ1-3; 9 nucleotides match TRBD1. The V segment lost 4 bases and the J segment 2 bases; nucleotides outside the gene matches: 15. The CDR3 covers 19 residues. Germline CDR1 is LGHDT and CDR2 is YNNKEL (reference sequence). CDR3 bases: TGTGCCAGCAGCCCGGGACCCGGAGGGACAGGGTATACTGGAAACACCATATATTTT. Encoded protein: CASSPGPGGTGYTGNTIYF.

The rearrangement uses TRBV7-8 and TRBJ1-4; perhaps TRBD1 as D (6 bases). CDR3 length: 19 amino acids. Looked up from germline, CDR1 is SGHVS and CDR2 is FQNEAQ. Trimming stripped 2 bases from V and 7 bases from J, with 26 bases between. CDR3 coding DNA: TGTGCCAGCAGCTTACGGCGTAGGGGCCAGCCAGGGGCGGGTGAAAAACTGTTTTTT. Encoded protein: CASSLRRRGQPGAGEKLFF.

The chain recombines TRBV7-8 with TRBJ1-5; D not certain. Trimming took 5 bases from V and 1 from J, leaving 15 bases between them. This CDR3 is 16 amino acids long. The germline CDR1 and CDR2 sequences are SGHVS and FQNEAQ. Here the CDR3 DNA reads TGTGCCAGCAGCCCTCGGGATCCGGGGAGCAATCAGCCCCAGCATTTT. Protein: CASSPRDPGSNQPQHF.

The rearrangement links TRBV10-3 to TRBJ2-1; perhaps TRBD2 as D (5 bases). This CDR3 has 16 residues. The germline CDR1 and CDR2 sequences are ENHRY and SYGVKD. V dropped 3 bases and J dropped 9 bases, with 21 bases sitting between them. CDR3 sequence reads: CAISEEASYLPTEQFF. CDR3 DNA sequence: TGTGCCATCAGTGAAGAAGCTAGCTATCTTCCGACTGAGCAGTTCTTC.

This clone was recorded once. The chain links TRBV7-9 to TRBJ2-7; the D gene is possibly TRBD2 (6 bases). V lost 5 bases, J lost 6 bases, and 11 bases lay in between. This CDR3 comprises 12 residues. Germline V CDR1 and CDR2: SEHNR, FQNEAQ (reference sequence). DNA for the CDR3: TGTGCCAGCAGCAACTGGGACTTCGAGCAGTACTTC. This encodes CASSNWDFEQYF.

The rearrangement links TRBV28 to TRBJ2-7, with D unclear. The length of the CDR3 is 15 residues. Germline V gene data show CDR1 as MDHEN and CDR2 as SYDVKM. The ends were cut back, 2 bases at V and 3 bases at J, with 14 bases in the middle. CDR3 region: CASSLVTAYNYEQYF. DNA for the CDR3: TGTGCCAGCAGTTTAGTCACAGCCTACAACTACGAGCAGTACTTC.

This clone was seen once. The V and J genes are TRBV28 and TRBJ2-5, with D uncertain. This CDR3 is built from 11 residues. V dropped 7 bases and J dropped 2 bases, with 5 bases sitting between them. The germline V gene encodes CDR1 MDHEN and CDR2 SYDVKM. The CDR3 sequence: CASTSQETQYF. CDR3 nucleotide sequence: TGTGCCAGCACCTCACAAGAGACCCAGTACTTC.

This clone was picked up a small number of times. This sequence joins TRBV2 and TRBJ1-2, with 8 positions matching TRBD1. Germline assignment: CDR1 SNHLY and CDR2 FYNNEI. The junction had 9 bases not matched to a gene; V was cut back by 6 bases and J by 6 bases. The CDR3 totals 14 residues. The CDR3 nucleotides read TGTGCCAGCAGACTAAATACAGGGGGTAATGGCTACACCTTC. Translating it yields CASRLNTGGNGYTF.